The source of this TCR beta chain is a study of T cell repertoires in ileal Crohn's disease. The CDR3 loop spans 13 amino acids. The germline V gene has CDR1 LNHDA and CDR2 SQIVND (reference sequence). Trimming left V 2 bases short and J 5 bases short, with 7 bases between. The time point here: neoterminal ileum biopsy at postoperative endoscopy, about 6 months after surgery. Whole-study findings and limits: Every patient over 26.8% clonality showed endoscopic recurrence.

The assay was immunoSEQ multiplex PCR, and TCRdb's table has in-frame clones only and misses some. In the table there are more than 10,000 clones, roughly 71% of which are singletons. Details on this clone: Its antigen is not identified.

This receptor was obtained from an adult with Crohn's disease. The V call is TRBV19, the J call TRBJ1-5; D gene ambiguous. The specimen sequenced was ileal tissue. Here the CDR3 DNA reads TGTGCCAGTAGTATAAGGCGGGATCAGCCCCAGCATTTT. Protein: CASSIRRDQPQHF.